Listed below are T cell receptor beta chains from one sample, sequenced in a study of Graves' ophthalmopathy and Graves' hyperthyroidism. A single record per CDR3 protein comes from TCRdb applying MiXCR to the multiplex PCR reads. The sample has about 390,000 distinct CDR3 sequences, over 15% seen once; the top ten hold approximately 7%. Sequenced input: peripheral blood. The receptor source for this set is a woman aged 18-29 years with stable Graves' hyperthyroidism. CDR3s include the opening cysteine and the closing phenylalanine or tryptophan. The D gene is left open where the match is weak. Clone size is shown for a subset of rows, as once, few, many or a class of expanded clone.

V gene,clone size,J gene,D gene,CDR3 DNA,CDR3 protein
TRBV2,few,TRBJ2-2,TRBD1,TGTGCCAGCAGACTCCCCCCCGGGACAGGGGGCAGCACCGGGGAGCTGTTTTTT,CASRLPPGTGGSTGELFF
TRBV12-3/TRBV12-4,many,TRBJ1-2,NA,TGTGCCAGCAGCCCGACAGTAAACTATGGCTACACCTTC,CASSPTVNYGYTF
TRBV7-2,many,TRBJ1-2,NA,TGTGCCAGCAGCGCGCTACTTGGCTATGGCTACACCTTC,CASSALLGYGYTF
TRBV6-1,NA,TRBJ2-5,TRBD2,TGTGCCAGCGGTCCTAGCGGCCAAGAGACCCAGTACTTC,CASGPSGQETQYF
TRBV11-2,many,TRBJ1-2,NA,TGTGCCAGCAGCTTAGATCGTGGGTACCGAGTTAACTATGGCTACACCTTC,CASSLDRGYRVNYGYTF
TRBV20-1,many,TRBJ1-1,TRBD1,TGCAGTGCTAGCCCCAGACAGGGGTCCACTGAAGCTTTCTTT,CSASPRQGSTEAFF
TRBV29-1,few,TRBJ2-2,NA,TGCAGCGTTGACAGGGTGGACGGGGAGCTGTTTTTT,CSVDRVDGELFF
TRBV12-3/TRBV12-4,many,TRBJ1-5,NA,TGTGCCAGCAGCCCGACAGGTGGCAATCAGCCCCAGCATTTT,CASSPTGGNQPQHF
TRBV27,many,TRBJ1-2,NA,TGTGCCAGCAGCCCCTACCTGGGGTATGGCTACACCTTC,CASSPYLGYGYTF
TRBV5-1,many,TRBJ1-1,NA,TGCGCCAGCAGCTCCGCCGGGACGGGGTTAAACACTGAAGCTTTCTTT,CASSSAGTGLNTEAFF
TRBV7-2,NA,TRBJ1-3,NA,TGTGCCAGCAGCTTAGCCGCATTAGCTGGAAACACCATATATTTT,CASSLAALAGNTIYF
TRBV6-2/TRBV6-3,many,TRBJ1-2,NA,TGTGCCAGCAGTTACCTCCGGGACCGCTCGGCTGGGAAAGACACCTTC,CASSYLRDRSAGKDTF
TRBV20-1,many,TRBJ2-7,TRBD2,TGCAGTGCCCTTAAACTAGCGGGGAATAACGAGCAGTACTTC,CSALKLAGNNEQYF
TRBV6-2/TRBV6-3,many,TRBJ1-2,NA,TGTGCCAGCAGTGCCCACACGTCTAACTATGGCTACACCTTC,CASSAHTSNYGYTF
TRBV11-2,many,TRBJ2-5,TRBD2,TGTGCCAGCAGCTCTGGGGGACTACCGGCGGAGACCCAGTACTTC,CASSSGGLPAETQYF
TRBV6-5,NA,TRBJ2-7,NA,TGTGCCAGCAGTTACGGGTGGGGAAACTCCTACGAGCAGTACTTC,CASSYGWGNSYEQYF
TRBV6-2/TRBV6-3,NA,TRBJ2-5,NA,TGTGCCAGCAGTGCCCTCGGATACCAAGAGACCCAGTACTTC,CASSALGYQETQYF
TRBV6-2/TRBV6-3,many,TRBJ2-5,TRBD1,TGTGCCAGCAGTTACTGGCCACAGGGGAACCAAGAGACCCAGTACTTC,CASSYWPQGNQETQYF